One and the same sample provided the 10 T cell receptor beta chains below, sequenced in a study of blood T cell repertoires in COVID-19. The method was immunoSEQ multiplex PCR; TCRdb's version includes in-frame clones alone and lacks a portion of them. The sample includes under 85,000 clones, around 85% of them seen just once. Sample: peripheral blood. The receptors here all came from an elderly man with acute or convalescent COVID-19.

The chain employs TRBV7-9 and TRBJ2-5, with 7 bases aligning to TRBD2. Germline trimming cut 4 bases from V and 3 bases from J; bases unmatched to any gene: 8. CDR1 and CDR2 from the germline V gene are SEHNR and FQNEAQ (reference sequence). CDR3 size: 15 residues. The CDR3 spells CASSWGGGQEETQYF. CDR3 nucleotides: TGTGCCAGCAGCTGGGGGGGAGGCCAGGAAGAGACCCAGTACTTC.

The V call is TRBV7-3, the J call TRBJ1-1, with TRBD1 as a possible D gene (6 bases). CDR1 is SGHTA and CDR2 is FQGTGA in the germline V gene. This CDR3 is 15 amino acids long. Between the trimmed V and J ends, which lost 5 bases and 6 bases, there was a span of 19 bases. The CDR3: CASSPSQGRTAEAFF. In nucleotides, the CDR3 is TGTGCCAGCAGCCCTTCACAGGGAAGGACGGCTGAAGCTTTCTTT.

The chain recombines TRBV18 with TRBJ2-7; D uncertain. V was trimmed by 6 bases and J by 6 bases, leaving 12 bases between them. The CDR3 extends over 12 amino acids. Germline CDR1 KGHSH, CDR2 LQKENI. The CDR3 protein is CASSLLDGEQYF. The CDR3 DNA sequence: TGTGCCAGCTCGCTTCTAGACGGCGAGCAGTACTTC.

The CDR3 nucleotides read TGTGCCAGCAGCTTGGGGGGGACCGGGGAGCTGTTTTTT. It yields the protein CASSLGGTGELFF. The gene calls are TRBV7-9 and TRBJ2-2; 7 bases map to TRBD2. J gave up 5 bases and V 3 bases, and 0 bases lay outside the gene matches. The CDR3 length is 13 residues. CDR1 is SEHNR and CDR2 is FQNEAQ in the germline V gene (reference sequence).

The chain carries TRBV5-1 and TRBJ2-5; TRBD1 aligns across 10 bases. CDR3 length: 16 residues. The trim removed 2 bases at V and 0 bases at J, leaving 4 bases unmatched. The germline V gene has CDR1 SGHRS and CDR2 YFSETQ. CDR3 nucleotides: TGCGCCAGCAGCTTTGGGGACAGGGGAAACCAAGAGACCCAGTACTTC. This gives the protein CASSFGDRGNQETQYF.

The chain combines TRBV19 with TRBJ2-5; TRBD1 aligns across 9 bases. Germline V gene sequence: CDR1 LNHDA, CDR2 SQIVND (reference sequence). The V and J ends lost 7 bases and 2 bases, in that order; junction bases with no gene match: 8. The length of the CDR3 is 15 residues. The CDR3 loop is CASTRGQGKQETQYF. The CDR3 DNA follows: TGTGCCAGTACCCGGGGACAGGGAAAACAAGAGACCCAGTACTTC.

This clone showed up just once. V and J are TRBV10-2 and TRBJ2-7; TRBD2 matches 8 bases. The germline V gene encodes CDR1 WSHSY and CDR2 SAAADI. The CDR3 is made up of 13 amino acids. V lost 6 bases and J lost 0; bases outside the gene matches: 1. The CDR3: CASRLAVSYEQYF. The DNA for the CDR3 is TGCGCCAGCAGACTAGCGGTCTCCTACGAGCAGTACTTC.

V gene TRBV4-3 combines with J gene TRBJ1-1, with TRBD1 identical over 7 bases. V shed 0 bases and J 4 bases; nucleotides not matched to a gene: 8. CDR1 is LGHNA, CDR2 YSLEER, per germline. This CDR3 has 16 residues. The chain's CDR3 is CASSQDPGGMGTEAFF. The DNA of the CDR3 is TGCGCCAGCAGCCAAGATCCAGGGGGGATGGGCACTGAAGCTTTCTTT.

Only one count was recorded for this clone. The chain carries TRBV27 and TRBJ2-2; D not resolved. V shed 7 bases and J shed 0 bases, with 3 bases lying between them. The CDR3 length is 12 residues. CDR1 and CDR2 from the germline V gene are MNHEY and SMNVEV (reference sequence). The CDR3 DNA sequence: TGTGCCAGCACCACGAACACCGGGGAGCTGTTTTTT. Translated, it gives CASTTNTGELFF.

The genes are TRBV6-5 and TRBJ1-2, with TRBD1 identical over 7 bases. CDR1 is MNHEY and CDR2 is SVGAGI in the germline V gene. V was pared by 4 bases and J by 10 bases, with 6 bases of the junction left unmatched. The CDR3 is made up of 12 amino acids. The chain's CDR3 is CASSLSRGVYTF. CDR3 coding DNA: TGTGCCAGCAGTTTAAGCAGGGGGGTCTACACCTTC.